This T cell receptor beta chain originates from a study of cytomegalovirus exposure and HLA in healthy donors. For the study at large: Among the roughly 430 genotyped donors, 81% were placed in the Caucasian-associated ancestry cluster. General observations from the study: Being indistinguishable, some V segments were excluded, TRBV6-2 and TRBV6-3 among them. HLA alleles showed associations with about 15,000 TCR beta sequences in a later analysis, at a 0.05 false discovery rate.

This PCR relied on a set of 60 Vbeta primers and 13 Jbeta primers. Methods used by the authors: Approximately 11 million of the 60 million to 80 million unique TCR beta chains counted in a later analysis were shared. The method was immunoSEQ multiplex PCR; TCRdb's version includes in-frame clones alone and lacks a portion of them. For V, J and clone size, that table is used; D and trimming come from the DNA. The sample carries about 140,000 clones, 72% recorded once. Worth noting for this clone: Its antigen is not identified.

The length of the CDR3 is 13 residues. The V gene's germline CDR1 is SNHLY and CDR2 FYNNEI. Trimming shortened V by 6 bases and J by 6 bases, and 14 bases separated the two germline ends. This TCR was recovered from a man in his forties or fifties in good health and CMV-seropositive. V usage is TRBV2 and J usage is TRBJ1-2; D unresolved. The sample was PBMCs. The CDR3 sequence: CASSRSTGNGYTF. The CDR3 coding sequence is TGTGCCAGCAGCCGATCGACCGGGAATGGCTACACCTTC.